This T cell receptor (beta chain) was identified in a study of blood T cell repertoires in COVID-19. At the level of the study: Donors in the United States, Italy and Spain gave samples during acute or convalescent COVID-19.

The repertoire was sequenced with immunoSEQ multiplex PCR; TCRdb's copy has only in-frame clones and lacks some. Here the sample spans 80,000 to 100,000 clones, 86% being singletons. The sequenced sample consisted of peripheral blood. This clonotype was sampled from an elderly woman with acute or convalescent COVID-19.

The CDR3: CASSQDRSSNPSSYNSPLHF. As DNA, the CDR3 is TGCGCCAGCAGCCAAGATCGGTCGTCGAACCCTAGCTCCTATAATTCACCCCTCCACTTT. The chain links TRBV4-1 to TRBJ1-6; D is uncertain. Per the germline V gene, CDR1 is MGHRA and CDR2 is YSYEKL. The V and J ends lost 0 bases and 0 bases respectively, with 18 bases between them. The CDR3 spans 20 residues.